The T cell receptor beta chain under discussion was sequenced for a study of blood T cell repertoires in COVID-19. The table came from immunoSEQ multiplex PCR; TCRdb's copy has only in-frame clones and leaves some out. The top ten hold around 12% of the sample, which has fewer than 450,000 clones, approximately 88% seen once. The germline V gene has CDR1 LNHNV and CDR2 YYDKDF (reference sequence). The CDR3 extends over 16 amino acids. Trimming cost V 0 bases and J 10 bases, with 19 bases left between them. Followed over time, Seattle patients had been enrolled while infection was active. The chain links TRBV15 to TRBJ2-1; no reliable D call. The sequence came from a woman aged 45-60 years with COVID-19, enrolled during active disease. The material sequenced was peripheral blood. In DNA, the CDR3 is TGTGCCACCAGCAGAGATAGAGGCCAGTTAACCGACGAGCAGTTCTTC. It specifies CATSRDRGQLTDEQFF.